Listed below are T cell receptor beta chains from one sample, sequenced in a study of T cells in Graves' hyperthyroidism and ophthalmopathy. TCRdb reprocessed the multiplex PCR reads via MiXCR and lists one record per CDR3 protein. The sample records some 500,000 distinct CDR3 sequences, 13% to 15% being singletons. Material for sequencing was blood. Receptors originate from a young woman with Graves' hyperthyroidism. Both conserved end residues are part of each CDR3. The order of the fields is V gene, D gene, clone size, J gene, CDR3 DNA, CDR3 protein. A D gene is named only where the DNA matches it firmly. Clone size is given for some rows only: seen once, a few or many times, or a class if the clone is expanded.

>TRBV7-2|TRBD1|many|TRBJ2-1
TGTGCCAGTTCACTCCTACAGGGGCCGGGCCACAATGAGCAGTTCTTC
CASSLLQGPGHNEQFF
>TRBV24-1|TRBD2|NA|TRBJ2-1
TGTGCCACCAGTGAGATACTAGCGGGAGAGCAGTTCTTC
CATSEILAGEQFF
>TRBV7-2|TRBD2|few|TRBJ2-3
TGTGCCAGCAGCTCCGGCGGGAGTATAGATACGCAGTATTTT
CASSSGGSIDTQYF
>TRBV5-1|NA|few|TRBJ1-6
TGCGCCAGCAGCTTGCTCGGGGTGAGTTCACCCCCCCACTTT
CASSLLGVSSPPHF
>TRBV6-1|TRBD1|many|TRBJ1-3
TGTGCCAGCAGTGGACAGGGTACTGGAAACACCATATATTTT
CASSGQGTGNTIYF
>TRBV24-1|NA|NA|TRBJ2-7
TGTGCCACCAGTGATTCCTTCTTTTACGAGCAGTACTTC
CATSDSFFYEQYF
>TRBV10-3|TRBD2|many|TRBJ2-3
TGTGCCATCAGTGAACCGGGACTAGCGGGAGCAGATACGCAGTATTTT
CAISEPGLAGADTQYF
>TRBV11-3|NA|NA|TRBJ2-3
TGTGCCAGCAGCCCCTCGGAGGGCACACAGTATTTT
CASSPSEGTQYF
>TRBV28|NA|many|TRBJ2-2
TGTGCCAGCAGTTTCGGTACAGGGTGGAACACCGGGGAGCTGTTTTTT
CASSFGTGWNTGELFF
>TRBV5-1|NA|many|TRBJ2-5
TGCGCCAGCAAGTGGGAGCTGGGGCAAGAGACCCAGTACTTC
CASKWELGQETQYF
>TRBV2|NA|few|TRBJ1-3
TGTGCCAGCAGGGCTGAAACAGGGTTGCTATCGGGCACCATATATTTT
CASRAETGLLSGTIYF
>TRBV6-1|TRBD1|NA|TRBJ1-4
TGTGCCAGCAGGCAATACAGGGGCGACTCGGAAAAACTGTTTTTT
CASRQYRGDSEKLFF
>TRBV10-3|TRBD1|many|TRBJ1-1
TGTGCCATCAGGGGGACAGGGAGCTACATGAACACTGAAGCTTTCTTT
CAIRGTGSYMNTEAFF
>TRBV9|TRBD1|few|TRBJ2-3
TGTGCCAGCAGCGTAGAGGCAGGGGGCTGGACAGATACGCAGTATTTT
CASSVEAGGWTDTQYF
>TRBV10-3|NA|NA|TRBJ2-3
TGTGCCATCAGGGATCCGGGACTGGACACAGATACGCAGTATTTT
CAIRDPGLDTDTQYF
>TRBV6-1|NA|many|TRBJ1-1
TGTGCCAGCAGTGGACGGTTGAACACTGAAGCTTTCTTT
CASSGRLNTEAFF
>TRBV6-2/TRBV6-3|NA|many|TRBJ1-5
TGTGCCAGCAGTCCTCTCCCTGGACCATATAGCAATCAGCCCCAGCATTTT
CASSPLPGPYSNQPQHF
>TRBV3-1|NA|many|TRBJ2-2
TGTGCCAGCAGCCAAGATTGGGCCGTCGGGGAGCTGTTTTTT
CASSQDWAVGELFF
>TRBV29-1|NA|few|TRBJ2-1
TGCAGCGTACATCAAAACGAGCAGTTCTTC
CSVHQNEQFF
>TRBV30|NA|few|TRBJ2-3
TGTGTCTGGACATTTAGCGGAACAGTCACAGATACGCAGTATTTT
CVWTFSGTVTDTQYF
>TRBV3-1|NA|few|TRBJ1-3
TGTGCCAGCAGCGGGGGGAGGGAGTCTGGAAACACCATATATTTT
CASSGGRESGNTIYF
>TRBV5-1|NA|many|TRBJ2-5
TGCGCCAGCAGCCCGGCGGGTTCTTGGGAGACCCAGTACTTC
CASSPAGSWETQYF
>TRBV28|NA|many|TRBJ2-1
TGTGCCAGCATCTCAGGGCAGGGGTACAATGAGCAGTTCTTC
CASISGQGYNEQFF
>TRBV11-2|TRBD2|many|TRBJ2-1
TGTGCCAGCAGCTTAGTTCGGACTAGCGGTATCAATGAGCAGTTCTTC
CASSLVRTSGINEQFF
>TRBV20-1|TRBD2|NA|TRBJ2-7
TGCAGTGCTTCCGGGACTAGAGGTTCCTACGAGCAGTACTTC
CSASGTRGSYEQYF
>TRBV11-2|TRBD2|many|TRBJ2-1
TGTGCCAGCAGCTTAACGGCGGGAGGAACCTACAATGAGCAGTTCTTC
CASSLTAGGTYNEQFF
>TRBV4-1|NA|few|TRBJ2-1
TGCGCCAGCAGCCAAGACGACTCGTTCCTTGGTGAGCAGTTCTTC
CASSQDDSFLGEQFF
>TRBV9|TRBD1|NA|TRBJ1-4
TGTGCCAGCGGCGTAGCGGTGACAGGGGCGGAAAAACTGTTTTTT
CASGVAVTGAEKLFF
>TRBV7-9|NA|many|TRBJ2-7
TGTGCCAGCAGCCGACGTTCGTCCATTTCCCTTGCCTACGAGCAGTACTTC
CASSRRSSISLAYEQYF
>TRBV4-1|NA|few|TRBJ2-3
TGCGCCAGCAGCCAAGTTTTCGGGAAACCACCAGATACGCAGTATTTT
CASSQVFGKPPDTQYF
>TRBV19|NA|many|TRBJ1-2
TGTGCCAGCAGGAGGGCGGTTGGCTACACCTTC
CASRRAVGYTF
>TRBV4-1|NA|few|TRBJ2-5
TGCGCCAGCAGCCCTGGAGCGACGGTTCACCAAGAGACCCAGTACTTC
CASSPGATVHQETQYF
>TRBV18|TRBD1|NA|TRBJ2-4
TGTGCCAGCTCACCACTGGGACAGGGAAAAAACATTCAGTACTTC
CASSPLGQGKNIQYF
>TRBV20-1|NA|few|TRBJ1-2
TGCAGTGCTAGAGACCTGACAGCACACTATGGCTACACCTTC
CSARDLTAHYGYTF
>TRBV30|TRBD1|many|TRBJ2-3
TGTGCCTGGAGTGAAGGGACAGAACCGGGGGATACGCAGTATTTT
CAWSEGTEPGDTQYF
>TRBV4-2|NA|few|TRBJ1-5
TGTGCCAGCAGCCAAGGGGACCAGCAGCCCCAGCATTTT
CASSQGDQQPQHF
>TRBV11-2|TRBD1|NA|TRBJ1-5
TGCGCCAGCAGCCAAGGGGGACAGGTCAATCAGCCCCAGCATTTT
CASSQGGQVNQPQHF
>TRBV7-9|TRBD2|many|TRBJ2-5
TGTGCCAGCCGGACCTTTAGCGGGAGTTTGGAGACCCAGTACTTC
CASRTFSGSLETQYF
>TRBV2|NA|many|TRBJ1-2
TGTGCCAGCAGTGAAACGAGTTTAGCTAACTATGGCTACACCTTC
CASSETSLANYGYTF
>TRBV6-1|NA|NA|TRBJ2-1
TGTGCCAGCGTTCCGGCCAACCCGGGCAGTGAGCAGTTCTTC
CASVPANPGSEQFF
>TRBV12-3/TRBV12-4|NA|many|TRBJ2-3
TGTGCCAGCCCCGGGGAGAGGGGGGCAGATACGCAGTATTTT
CASPGERGADTQYF
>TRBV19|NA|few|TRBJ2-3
TGTGCCAGTAGTTCCCACACAGATACGCAGTATTTT
CASSSHTDTQYF
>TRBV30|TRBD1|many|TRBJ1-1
TGTGCCTGGAGAGGACAGGGGTTGGGCACTGAAGCTTTCTTT
CAWRGQGLGTEAFF
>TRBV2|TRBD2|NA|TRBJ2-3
TGTGCCAGCAGGGGACTAGCTAGCACAGATACGCAGTATTTT
CASRGLASTDTQYF
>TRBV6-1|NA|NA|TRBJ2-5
TGTGCCAGCAGTGAGCGGGACAGATTGACCCAGTACTTC
CASSERDRLTQYF
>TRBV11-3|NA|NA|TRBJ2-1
TGTGCCAGCAGCACCGGGACGGTATCCTACAATGAGCAGTTCTTC
CASSTGTVSYNEQFF
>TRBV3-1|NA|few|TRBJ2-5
TGTGCCAGCAGCCAAGAGTTTAGAGGGGGGGAGACCCAGTACTTC
CASSQEFRGGETQYF
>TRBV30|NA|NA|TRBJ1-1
TGTGCCTGGACTATGCGATGGGGTGGCACTGAAGCTTTCTTT
CAWTMRWGGTEAFF
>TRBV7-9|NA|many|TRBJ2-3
TGTGCCAGCAGCCCAAGGACACCTGGATCCACAGATACGCAGTATTTT
CASSPRTPGSTDTQYF
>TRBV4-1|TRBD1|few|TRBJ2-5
TGCGCCAGCAGCCGCGGACAGGGAAGGACCCAGTACTTC
CASSRGQGRTQYF
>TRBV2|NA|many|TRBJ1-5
TGTGCCAGCAGCGAAAGGGCACAGAACAATCAGCCCCAGCATTTT
CASSERAQNNQPQHF
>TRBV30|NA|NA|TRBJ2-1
TGTGCCTGGAGTGAGGGTTACAATGAGCAGTTCTTC
CAWSEGYNEQFF
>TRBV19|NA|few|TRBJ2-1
TGTGCCAGTAGAATCGCCGGGACTCCCAGGTATGAGCAGTTCTTC
CASRIAGTPRYEQFF
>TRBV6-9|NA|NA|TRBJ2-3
TGTGCCAGCATTCTAACAAGGGACCCTAGCACAGATACGCAGTATTTT
CASILTRDPSTDTQYF
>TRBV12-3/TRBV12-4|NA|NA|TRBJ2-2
TGTGCCAGCAGTATATCACAGGGTGGGAGCACCGGGGAGCTGTTTTTT
CASSISQGGSTGELFF
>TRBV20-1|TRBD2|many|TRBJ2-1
TGCAGTGCTGATCGGACTAGCGGGAGGAATGAGCAGTTCTTC
CSADRTSGRNEQFF
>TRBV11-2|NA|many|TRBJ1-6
TGTGCCAGCAGCTTAACCCCGGAGGGCGATTCACCCCTCCACTTT
CASSLTPEGDSPLHF
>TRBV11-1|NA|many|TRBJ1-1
TGTGCCAGCAGCTTGGAGGCGACGGACACTGAAGCTTTCTTT
CASSLEATDTEAFF
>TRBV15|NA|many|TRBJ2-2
TGTGCCACCAGCAGACCGAGGAATGGGGTCGGGGAGCTGTTTTTT
CATSRPRNGVGELFF
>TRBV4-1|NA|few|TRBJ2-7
TGCGCCAGCAGCCAAGATCCCAGTTACTCCTACGAGCAGTACTTC
CASSQDPSYSYEQYF